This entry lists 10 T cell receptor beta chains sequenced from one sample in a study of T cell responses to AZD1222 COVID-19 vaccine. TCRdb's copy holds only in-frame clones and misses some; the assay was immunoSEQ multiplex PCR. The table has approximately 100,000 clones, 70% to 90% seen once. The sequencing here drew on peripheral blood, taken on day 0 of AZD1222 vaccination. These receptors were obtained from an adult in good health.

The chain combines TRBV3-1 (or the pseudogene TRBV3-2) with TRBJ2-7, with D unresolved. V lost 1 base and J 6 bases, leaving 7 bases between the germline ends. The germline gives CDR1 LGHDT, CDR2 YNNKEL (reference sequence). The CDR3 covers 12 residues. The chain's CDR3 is CASSQVVSEQYF. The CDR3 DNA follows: TGTGCCAGCAGCCAAGTCGTAAGCGAGCAGTACTTC.

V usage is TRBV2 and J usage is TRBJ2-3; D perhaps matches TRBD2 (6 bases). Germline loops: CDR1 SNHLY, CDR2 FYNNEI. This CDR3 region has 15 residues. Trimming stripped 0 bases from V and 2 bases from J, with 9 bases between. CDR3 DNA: TGTGCCAGCAGTGAAGCGGGACTTTTCACAGATACGCAGTATTTT. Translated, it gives CASSEAGLFTDTQYF.

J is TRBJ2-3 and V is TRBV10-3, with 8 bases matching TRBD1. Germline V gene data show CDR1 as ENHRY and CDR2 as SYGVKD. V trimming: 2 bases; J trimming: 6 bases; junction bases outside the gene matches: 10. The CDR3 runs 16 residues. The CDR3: CAISEPTGVPRDTQYF. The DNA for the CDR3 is TGTGCCATCAGTGAGCCGACAGGGGTCCCTAGGGATACGCAGTATTTT.

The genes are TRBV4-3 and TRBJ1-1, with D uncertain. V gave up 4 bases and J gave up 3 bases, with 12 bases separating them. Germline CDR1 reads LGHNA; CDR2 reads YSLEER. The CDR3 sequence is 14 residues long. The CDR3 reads CASSRMYTDTEAFF. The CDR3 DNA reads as TGCGCCAGCAGCCGTATGTATACGGACACTGAAGCTTTCTTT.

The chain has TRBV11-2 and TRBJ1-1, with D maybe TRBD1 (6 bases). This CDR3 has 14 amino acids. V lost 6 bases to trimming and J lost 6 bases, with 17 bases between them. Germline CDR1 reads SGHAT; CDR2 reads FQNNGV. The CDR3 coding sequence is TGTGCCAGCAGATCTACAGGGTCGGTTGCTGAAGCTTTCTTT. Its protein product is CASRSTGSVAEAFF.

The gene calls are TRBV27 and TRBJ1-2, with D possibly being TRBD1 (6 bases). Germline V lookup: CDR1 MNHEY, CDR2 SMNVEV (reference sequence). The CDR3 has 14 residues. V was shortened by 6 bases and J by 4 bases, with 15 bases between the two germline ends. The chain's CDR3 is CASRPGHIPYGYTF. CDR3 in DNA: TGTGCCAGCAGGCCGGGACACATCCCCTATGGCTACACCTTC.

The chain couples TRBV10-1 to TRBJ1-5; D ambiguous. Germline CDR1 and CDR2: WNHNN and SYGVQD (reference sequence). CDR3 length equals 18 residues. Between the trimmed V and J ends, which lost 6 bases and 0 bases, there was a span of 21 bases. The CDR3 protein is CASSLQNYQNHSNQPQHF. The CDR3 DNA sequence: TGCGCCAGCAGCTTACAGAATTACCAAAATCATAGCAATCAGCCCCAGCATTTT.

The CDR3 sequence: CSASDRTSDATDTQYF. The CDR3, as DNA: TGCAGTGCTAGTGATCGGACTAGCGATGCGACAGATACGCAGTATTTT. The chain is built from TRBV20-1 and TRBJ2-3; the match to TRBD2 covers 9 bases. Looked up from germline, CDR1 is DFQATT and CDR2 is SNEGSKA (reference sequence). The V segment lost 3 bases and the J segment 3 bases; nucleotides outside the gene matches: 10. This CDR3 spans 16 amino acids.

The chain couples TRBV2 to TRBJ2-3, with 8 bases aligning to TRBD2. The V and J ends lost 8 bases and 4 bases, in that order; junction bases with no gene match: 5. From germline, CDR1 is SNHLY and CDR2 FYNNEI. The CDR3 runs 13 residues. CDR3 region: CASGAGGADTQYF. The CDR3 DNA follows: TGTGCCAGCGGGGCGGGAGGCGCAGATACGCAGTATTTT.

DNA of the CDR3: TGCGCCAGCAGCTTGGTAGGGGAAAATTCACCCCTCCACTTT. Its protein product is CASSLVGENSPLHF. The chain uses TRBV5-1 and TRBJ1-6, with D tentatively TRBD1 (5 bases). The germline V gene encodes CDR1 SGHRS and CDR2 YFSETQ. The CDR3 covers 14 residues. V was pared by 0 bases and J by 7 bases, with 8 bases between.